This T cell receptor (beta chain) was sequenced for a study of CD8 T cells in ankylosing spondylitis. General observations from the study: What appeared characteristic of ankylosing spondylitis blood was a TCR beta motif of eight highly homologous variants. Reportedly, significant enrichment of disease-linked clones occurred in matched ankylosing spondylitis synovial fluid. In peripheral blood, disease-linked CD8+ clones occurred at relatively low frequencies.

This clonotype has only a few counts. Its antigen is not identified. Quantitative 5'-RACE with molecular barcodes produced the TCR beta libraries. TCRdb used MiXCR to reprocess the 5' RACE reads, holding one entry per CDR3 protein. The sample carries about 180,000 distinct CDR3 sequences, 9.5% to 10% recorded once. The CDR3 length is 16 residues. Germline CDR1 and CDR2: MDHEN and SYDVKM. The V segment lost 5 bases and the J segment 3 bases; nucleotides outside the gene matches: 10. The material sequenced was blood, either unsorted or a sorted T cell fraction (not recorded which). The V gene is TRBV28, the J gene TRBJ2-3; the match to TRBD1 covers 8 bases. This sequence originates from a female donor with ankylosing spondylitis or in good health (not recorded which). In nucleotides, the CDR3 is TGTGCCAGCAGTCCCAGGGGGCCGCGAGGGACAGATACGCAGTATTTT. Its translation: CASSPRGPRGTDTQYF.